This T cell receptor beta chain was identified during a study of blood T cell repertoires in COVID-19. Study-wide context: The United States, Italy and Spain were the sources of the acute and convalescent COVID-19 samples. Sources were T cells, B-cell-depleted T cells, or PBMCs; the material itself was cDNA or gDNA.

The V gene lost 7 bases and the J gene lost 7 bases, with 14 bases spanning the gap. Germline CDR1 reads MNHEY; CDR2 reads SVGAGI. This CDR3 spans 14 amino acids. This clone was seen a handful of times. Authors' analysis steps: Amplified reference gene primers provided the basis for estimating nucleated cell counts. Clones were read by immunoSEQ multiplex PCR, and TCRdb kept only the in-frame ones, dropping some. V, J and clone size derive from that table, while D and trimming were established from the DNA sequence. The table has 25,000 to 30,000 clones, roughly 89% seen once; the top ten hold over 40%.

The sample comprised peripheral blood. This clonotype originated in a human donor with acute or convalescent COVID-19. The donor label of this sample is uncertain. The gene calls are TRBV6-5 and TRBJ1-6, with a weak D call TRBD1 (5 bases). Here the CDR3 reads CASTPGMKNSPLHF. DNA of the CDR3: TGTGCCAGCACCCCAGGGATGAAGAATTCACCCCTCCACTTT.